The clone carrying this T cell receptor beta chain has a count of ten or more. Its specificity is unknown. This entry is derived from a study of neurological immune-mediated disorders. Turning to the study itself: The roughly 34 multiple sclerosis patients comprised roughly 31 that were relapsing-remitting and 3 that were secondary progressive.

Study outcomes and limitations: In HTLV-1-associated myelopathy, TCR clonal expansion was greatest, whereas multiple sclerosis had the least, falling below healthy controls. Among 34 multiple sclerosis patients, phylogenetic grouping put the repertoires of 18 into a single related-CDR3 cluster, a possible signature. Across subjects, no CDR3 amino acid sequence appeared in expanded clones of more than one subject, a finding that suggested private repertoires in all groups.

TCRdb independently ran MiXCR on the 5' RACE reads; one entry per CDR3 protein. This table has fewer than 80,000 distinct CDR3 sequences, 4% to 6% appearing once. Input material: PBMCs. This TCR derives from a woman aged 45-60 years with multiple sclerosis.

The CDR3 sequence is CASSQDLTYEQYF. CDR3 bases: TGCGCCAGCAGCCAAGATCTGACCTACGAGCAGTACTTC. The chain couples TRBV4-1 to TRBJ2-7; D is unclear. In germline, CDR1 is MGHRA, CDR2 YSYEKL. CDR3 length: 13 amino acids. V lost 0 bases, J lost 2 bases, and 5 bases lay in between.